The rows below give T cell receptor beta chains drawn from one sample of a study of response to subunit inactivated influenza vaccine. Each CDR3 protein gets one entry after TCRdb re-called the RT-PCR reads with MiXCR. Found here are under 500,000 distinct CDR3 sequences, 10% to 11% of them singletons; the top ten hold approximately 12%. The source material was PBMCs from blood, sampled more than 35 days after vaccination. The origin of the receptors is a man aged 50 to 59 who received an inactivated influenza vaccine. The CDR3 runs from the conserved cysteine through the conserved F or W. The D gene is left open where the match is weak. Clone sizes are given selectively: once, few, many, or a class where the clone is expanded.

TRBD1	TRBV11-2	TRBJ2-1	many	CASSSSTWGQGRRNEQFF	TGTGCCAGCAGCTCGTCGACCTGGGGACAGGGTCGGCGAAATGAGCAGTTCTTC
.	TRBV21-1	TRBJ2-1	.	CASSKEGTSGRGSSYNEQFF	TGTGCCAGCAGCAAAGAGGGGACTAGCGGGAGAGGTAGCTCCTACAATGAGCAGTTCTTC
TRBD2	TRBV11-2	TRBJ2-7	few	CASSKDAGAIYEQYF	TGTGCCAGCAGCAAAGATGCGGGAGCTATCTACGAGCAGTACTTC
TRBD1	TRBV28	TRBJ2-1	few	CASSSGTGRADEQFF	TGTGCCAGCAGTTCCGGGACAGGGAGGGCCGATGAGCAGTTCTTC
.	TRBV7-8	TRBJ2-2	many	CASSGRNRAGTGELFF	TGTGCCAGCAGCGGCCGCAATCGCGCAGGGACCGGGGAGCTGTTTTTT
.	TRBV6-1	TRBJ1-3	many	CASRTAAVNTIYF	TGTGCCAGCAGGACTGCGGCAGTAAACACCATATATTTT
.	TRBV14	TRBJ2-7	.	CASSPPAIGENYEQYF	TGTGCCAGCAGCCCCCCCGCTATTGGAGAAAACTACGAGCAGTACTTC
.	TRBV29-1	TRBJ2-7	.	CSVEDPAAPSYEQYF	TGCAGCGTTGAAGATCCGGCTGCACCCTCCTACGAGCAGTACTTC
TRBD2	TRBV5-5	TRBJ2-3	few	CASSFGSGRADTQYF	TGTGCCAGCAGCTTTGGTAGCGGGAGGGCAGATACGCAGTATTTT
TRBD2	TRBV4-2	TRBJ2-2	.	CASSRSGSGGALSGELFF	TGTGCCAGCAGCCGATCCGGTAGCGGGGGGGCGTTGAGCGGGGAGCTGTTTTTT
TRBD1	TRBV29-1	TRBJ1-1	few	CSVGRTGAEAFF	TGCAGCGTGGGGCGGACAGGCGCAGAAGCTTTCTTT
TRBD2	TRBV7-9	TRBJ2-1	.	CASSDRLAGEQFF	TGTGCCAGCAGCGACCGACTAGCGGGGGAGCAGTTCTTC
.	TRBV27	TRBJ1-2	few	CASSPWTGKDGYTF	TGTGCCAGCAGTCCCTGGACGGGAAAGGATGGCTACACCTTC
.	TRBV6-5	TRBJ1-1	many	CASMFFGRRQTEAFF	TGTGCCAGCATGTTCTTTGGGCGGAGGCAGACTGAAGCTTTCTTT
.	TRBV20-1	TRBJ1-1	few	CSARTVDFIAEAFF	TGCAGTGCTAGAACGGTGGACTTCATCGCTGAAGCTTTCTTT
.	TRBV6-5	TRBJ1-6	.	CASSYGGKTYNSPLHF	TGTGCCAGCAGTTACGGGGGGAAAACCTATAATTCACCCCTCCACTTT
.	TRBV20-1	TRBJ2-3	many	CSAGSHAPDTQYF	TGCAGTGCCGGGTCTCACGCCCCAGATACGCAGTATTTT